This note documents a single TCR beta chain sequence. V lost 4 bases and J lost 0; bases outside the gene matches: 2. Germline CDR1 reads WSHSY; CDR2 reads SAAADI. CDR3 length equals 14 residues. Assay: immunoSEQ multiplex PCR; the TCRdb copy retains only in-frame clones and omits some. This sample yields some 200,000 clones, of which approximately 79% are seen a single time; 11% belongs to the top ten. This specimen belongs to a study of cytotoxic CD8 clonotypes in ibrutinib-treated CLL. The chain recombines TRBV10-2 with TRBJ1-2; 7 positions agree with TRBD1. Here the sequenced sample was PBMCs, taken after 12 months of ibrutinib treatment. The TCR was taken from a human donor with chronic lymphocytic leukemia. The CDR3 DNA reads TGCGCCAGCAGTGCGACAGGGTCTAACTATGGCTACACCTTC. Its translation is CASSATGSNYGYTF.